Following are 16 T cell receptor beta chains from one sample sequenced in a study of blood T cell repertoires in COVID-19. TCRdb keeps only in-frame clones here, not all; method: immunoSEQ multiplex PCR. Seen here are 140,000 to 150,000 clones, more than 75% observed once, and the top ten hold approximately 16%. Material: peripheral blood. Receptors were obtained from a human donor with acute or convalescent COVID-19. The donor label of this sample is uncertain.

This rearrangement joins TRBV10-3 to TRBJ2-5; tentative D call: TRBD1 (6 bases). The CDR3 is made up of 16 amino acids. V was pared by 6 bases and J by 2 bases, with 19 bases between. Germline values: CDR1 ENHRY, CDR2 SYGVKD. The CDR3 DNA reads TGTGCCATCAGGCACTCCTTGGGGGCCCCACAAGAGACCCAGTACTTC. Protein: CAIRHSLGAPQETQYF.

This clone was recorded once. The rearrangement joins TRBV7-9 to TRBJ1-6; the D gene is possibly TRBD1 (6 bases). Germline assignment: CDR1 SEHNR and CDR2 FQNEAQ (reference sequence). The CDR3 loop spans 14 amino acids. V shed 5 bases and J shed 8 bases, with 13 bases lying between them. The CDR3 DNA reads as TGTGCCAGCAGCATGCAAGGGGGAGATTCACCCCTCCACTTT. The encoded protein is CASSMQGGDSPLHF.

This clone was seen many times. The rearrangement joins TRBV6-5 to TRBJ2-3, with TRBD1 matching 7 bases. The J segment lost 0 bases and the V segment lost 6 bases, leaving 3 bases of the junction unmatched. The germline gives CDR1 MNHEY, CDR2 SVGAGI. CDR3 size: 14 residues. CDR3 sequence: CASRKQGSTDTQYF. The CDR3 bases are TGTGCCAGCAGGAAACAGGGGAGCACAGATACGCAGTATTTT.

The chain has TRBV27 and TRBJ1-6, with D maybe TRBD1 (5 bases). Trimming took off 5 bases at V and 7 bases at J, with 21 bases between the two ends. The CDR3 sequence is 17 residues long. Germline CDR1 is MNHEY and CDR2 is SMNVEV (reference sequence). The DNA for the CDR3 is TGTGCCAGCAGTCCAAGGACACGTCCCGCTTCAAATTCACCCCTCCACTTT. It is translated as CASSPRTRPASNSPLHF.

The gene calls are TRBV6-5 and TRBJ2-2; 13 bases fit TRBD2. V was pared by 8 bases and J by 5 bases, with 2 bases of the junction left unmatched. This CDR3 has 14 residues. Per germline, CDR1 MNHEY and CDR2 SVGAGI. The CDR3 loop is CASRLAGGTGELFF. In nucleotides, the CDR3 is TGTGCCAGCCGACTAGCGGGGGGAACCGGGGAGCTGTTTTTT.

Ten or more counts support this clone. This rearrangement joins TRBV29-1 to TRBJ2-7; D call uncertain. With 4 bases removed from V and 5 bases from J, the gap between germline ends came to 12 bases. CDR1 and CDR2 from the germline V gene are SQVTM and ANQGSEA. The CDR3 length is 12 residues. The CDR3 bases are TGCAGCGTTGTCAACCAGATGCACGAGCAGTACTTC. Translated, it gives CSVVNQMHEQYF.

The chain uses TRBV25-1 and TRBJ1-1, with a weak D call TRBD1 (5 bases). The germline V and J ends were trimmed by 5 bases and 4 bases, with 23 bases remaining between them. Germline V gene lookup returns CDR1 MGHDK and CDR2 SYGVNS. CDR3 length equals 17 residues. The DNA for the CDR3 is TGTGCCAGCAGTCCCTTGGGCAGGGCACTGAGACTCACTGAAGCTTTCTTT. It yields the protein CASSPLGRALRLTEAFF. The whole variable domain, remainder taken from reference TRBV25-1 and TRBJ1-1, is EADIYQTPRYLVIGTGKKITLECSQTMGHDKMYWYQQDPGMELHLIHYSYGVNSTEKGDLSSESTVSRIRTEHFPLTLESARPSHTSQYLCASSPLGRALRLTEAFFGQGTRLTVV.

The chain combines TRBV30 with TRBJ1-1; the match to TRBD1 covers 7 bases. J gave up 0 bases and V 0 bases, and 4 bases lay outside the gene matches. This CDR3 comprises 15 residues. Germline lookup yields CDR1 GTSNPN and CDR2 SVGIG (reference sequence). The CDR3 reads CAWSVRGTVNTEAFF. CDR3 nucleotides: TGTGCCTGGAGTGTACGTGGGACAGTGAACACTGAAGCTTTCTTT.

The V gene is TRBV5-1, the J gene TRBJ1-2; tentatively, D is TRBD1 (6 bases). Trimming removed 4 bases from V and 2 bases from J, with 9 bases in between. CDR1 is SGHRS, CDR2 YFSETQ, per germline. This CDR3 contains 13 residues. CDR3 coding DNA: TGCGCCAGCAGCGGGGGCACAAACTATGGCTACACCTTC. Translation gives CASSGGTNYGYTF.

The J gene is TRBJ1-5, the V gene TRBV11-2; the D gene is possibly TRBD1 (6 bases). The CDR3 is 14 amino acids. CDR1 and CDR2 (germline): SGHAT, FQNNGV. The V end was cut by 5 bases, the J end by 2 bases, with 10 bases between. This CDR3 is CASSNNRGNQPQHF. CDR3 in DNA: TGTGCCAGCAGCAATAACAGGGGCAATCAGCCCCAGCATTTT.

The chain recombines TRBV10-2 with TRBJ1-2, with no clear D. Per the germline V gene, CDR1 is WSHSY and CDR2 is SAAADI. The germline V and J ends were trimmed by 4 bases and 0 bases, with 6 bases remaining between them. The CDR3 totals 13 residues. The CDR3 protein is CASSAQSNYGYTF. The CDR3 coding sequence is TGCGCCAGCAGTGCACAGTCTAACTATGGCTACACCTTC.

The chain employs TRBV5-1 and TRBJ2-1, with 7 bases matching TRBD1. V shed 0 bases, J shed 7 bases, and the junction held 10 bases outside the gene matches. Germline values: CDR1 SGHRS, CDR2 YFSETQ. The CDR3 is 16 residues long. CDR3 in DNA: TGCGCCAGCAGCTTGGAAGACAGGGTTTTTCGGAATGAGCAGTTCTTC. Residues: CASSLEDRVFRNEQFF.

The CDR3 sequence is CASSLLGGNTYNEQFF. CDR3 DNA: TGTGCCAGCAGCTTATTGGGGGGTAATACATACAATGAGCAGTTCTTC. J is TRBJ2-1 and V is TRBV11-2; tentatively, D is TRBD2 (6 bases). The V gene lost 2 bases and the J gene lost 4 bases, with 15 bases spanning the gap. The germline CDR1 and CDR2 sequences are SGHAT and FQNNGV. CDR3 length equals 16 residues.

This chain connects TRBV3-1 (or the pseudogene TRBV3-2) to TRBJ1-6; D gene uncertain. CDR3 length: 13 amino acids. CDR1 LGHDT and CDR2 YNNKEL come from the germline V gene (reference sequence). V lost 4 bases and J lost 10, with 11 bases in between. CDR3 in amino acids: CASSPFDKSPLHF. For the CDR3, the DNA is TGTGCCAGCAGCCCCTTCGACAAGTCACCCCTCCACTTT.

V and J are TRBV11-2 and TRBJ1-2; D remains ambiguous. The CDR3 totals 14 residues. Germline V lookup: CDR1 SGHAT, CDR2 FQNNGV. Between the trimmed V and J ends, which lost 2 bases and 4 bases, there was a span of 11 bases. The CDR3 nucleotides read TGTGCCAGCAGCTTATTGAGGGTGGGCTATGGCTACACCTTC. Protein product: CASSLLRVGYGYTF.

This sequence joins TRBV29-1 and TRBJ1-1, with TRBD1 identical over 8 bases. This CDR3 region has 13 residues. Germline-derived CDR1 and CDR2 are SQVTM and ANQGSEA. V shed 8 bases and J 6 bases; nucleotides not matched to a gene: 11. The CDR3 reads CSLATGEYSEAFF. CDR3 sequence (DNA): TGCAGCTTGGCGACAGGGGAGTACTCTGAAGCTTTCTTT.